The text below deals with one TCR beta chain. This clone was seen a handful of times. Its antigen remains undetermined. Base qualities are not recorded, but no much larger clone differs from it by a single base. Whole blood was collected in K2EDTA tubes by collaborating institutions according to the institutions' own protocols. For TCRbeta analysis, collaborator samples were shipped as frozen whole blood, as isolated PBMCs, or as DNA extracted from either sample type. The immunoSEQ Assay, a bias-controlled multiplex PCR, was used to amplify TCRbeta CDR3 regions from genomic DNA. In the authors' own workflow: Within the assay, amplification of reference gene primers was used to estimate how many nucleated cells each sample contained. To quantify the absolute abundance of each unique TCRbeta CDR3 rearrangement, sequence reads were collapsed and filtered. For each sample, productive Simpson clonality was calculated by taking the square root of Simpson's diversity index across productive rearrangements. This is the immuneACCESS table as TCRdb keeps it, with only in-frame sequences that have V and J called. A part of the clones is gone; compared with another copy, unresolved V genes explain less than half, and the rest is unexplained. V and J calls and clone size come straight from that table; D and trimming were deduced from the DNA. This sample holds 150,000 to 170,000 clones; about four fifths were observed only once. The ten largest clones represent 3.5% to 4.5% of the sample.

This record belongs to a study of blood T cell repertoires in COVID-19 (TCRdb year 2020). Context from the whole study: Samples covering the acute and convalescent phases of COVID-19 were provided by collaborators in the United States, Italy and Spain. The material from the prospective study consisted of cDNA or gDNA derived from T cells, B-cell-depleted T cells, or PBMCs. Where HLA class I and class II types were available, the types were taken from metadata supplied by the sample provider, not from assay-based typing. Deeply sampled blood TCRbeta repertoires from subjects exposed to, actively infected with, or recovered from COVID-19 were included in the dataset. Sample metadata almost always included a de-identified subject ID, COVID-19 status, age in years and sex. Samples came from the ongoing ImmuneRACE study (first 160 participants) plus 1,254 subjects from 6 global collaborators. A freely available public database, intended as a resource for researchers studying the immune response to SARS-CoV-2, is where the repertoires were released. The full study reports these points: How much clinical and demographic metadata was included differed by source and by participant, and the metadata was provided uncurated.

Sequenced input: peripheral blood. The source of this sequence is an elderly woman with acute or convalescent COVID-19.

The nucleotide sequence is TGTGCCAGCAGTTCGCAGGGGATCCCTGGAAACACCATATATTTT. Protein translation: CASSSQGIPGNTIYF. The chain was built from TRBV7-3 and TRBJ1-3; TRBD1 might be the D gene, on 6 matching bases. Trimming takes 6 bases from V and 2 bases from J, and the germline ends sit 14 bases apart. Looking up the germline V gene yields CDR1 SGHTA and CDR2 FQGTGA. Measured from the cysteine to the phenylalanine, the CDR3 is 15 residues long. Left in the record is the CDR3 DNA by itself, 45 bases read in frame from the first base.